The rows below give T cell receptor beta chains drawn from one sample of a study of radiotherapy plus CTLA-4 blockade in lung cancer. Repertoires were generated with immunoSEQ multiplex PCR, while TCRdb's copy carries only in-frame clones and drops some. The repertoire consists of 65,000 to 85,000 clones, with around 69% occurring once and the leading ten covering more than 15%. The material was peripheral blood, obtained from a patient treated with radiotherapy plus ipilimumab. The receptors stem from a human donor with non-small cell lung cancer whose response to radiotherapy plus ipilimumab could not be evaluated. Some clones in this sample may be carry-over from other donors' samples. The CDR3 runs from the conserved cysteine through the conserved F or W. The D gene is left open where the match is weak. Only part of the rows carry a size: once, few, many, or a class if the clone is expanded.

d_gene,v_gene,abundance,j_gene,CDR3nt,CDR3aa
TRBD1,TRBV6-5,NA,TRBJ2-7,TGTGCCAGCGGAACCCCGGGACAGGGAACCTACGAGCAGTACTTC,CASGTPGQGTYEQYF
NA,TRBV13,NA,TRBJ2-7,TGTGCCAGCAGCAGGGGGTACCTACAAGAGCAGTACTTC,CASSRGYLQEQYF
NA,TRBV5-5,NA,TRBJ2-3,TGTGCCAGCAGCTCCGCCTCAGGGGTAGATACGCAGTATTTT,CASSSASGVDTQYF
NA,TRBV6-5,NA,TRBJ2-3,TGTGCCAGCAGCGAGGAAGTCAGCACAGATACGCAGTATTTT,CASSEEVSTDTQYF
TRBD1,TRBV6-4,few,TRBJ1-1,TGTGCCAGCAGGCCCGACAGGGGAGGGTACACTGAAGCTTTCTTT,CASRPDRGGYTEAFF
NA,TRBV4-1,once,TRBJ2-2,TGCGCCAGCAGCCCTGTAGGGGATAGGAACACCGGGGAGCTGTTTTTT,CASSPVGDRNTGELFF
NA,TRBV28,NA,TRBJ1-4,TGTGCCAGCAGCCCAGGGGTTAATAATGAAAAACTGTTTTTT,CASSPGVNNEKLFF
NA,TRBV28,NA,TRBJ1-1,TGTGCCAGCAGTTTTATGGGGAGAGGAGCTTTCTTT,CASSFMGRGAFF
TRBD1,TRBV5-1,NA,TRBJ2-7,TGCGCCAGCAGCTTGGGTGGGACAGGGGCCTACGAGCAGTACTTC,CASSLGGTGAYEQYF
NA,TRBV2,NA,TRBJ2-3,TGTGCCAGCAGTTCGGACAGTTCTAACACAGATACGCAGTATTTT,CASSSDSSNTDTQYF
NA,TRBV4-1,NA,TRBJ1-4,TGCGCCAGCACTAGGACAGCTTTTAATGAAAAACTGTTTTTT,CASTRTAFNEKLFF
NA,TRBV4-1,NA,TRBJ1-2,TGCGCCAGCAGCACCTATTCGGGGGGCGACTATGGCTACACCTTC,CASSTYSGGDYGYTF
NA,TRBV6-1,NA,TRBJ1-6,TGTGCCAGCAGTGAAAGGGGGGGTGTTGGTTCACCCCTCCACTTT,CASSERGGVGSPLHF
NA,TRBV5-1,NA,TRBJ2-3,TGCGCCAGCAGCCACTTCGGTGGGGGGGCCACAGATACGCAGTATTTT,CASSHFGGGATDTQYF
NA,TRBV4-3,NA,TRBJ1-2,TGCGCCAGCAGCCAAGATCGGGGGGCTTCCACCTTC,CASSQDRGASTF
TRBD1,TRBV10-3,NA,TRBJ2-7,TGTGCCATCAGTCTTACAGGGGCCCGATACGAGCAGTACTTC,CAISLTGARYEQYF
NA,TRBV28,NA,TRBJ1-3,TGTGCCAGCAGATACCCCTCCGGAGGAGCTGCTGGAAACACCATATATTTT,CASRYPSGGAAGNTIYF
TRBD1,TRBV5-6,NA,TRBJ1-5,TGTGCCAGCAGCTCGGCCGGGACAGGGATTGAACCCCAGCATTTT,CASSSAGTGIEPQHF
TRBD2,TRBV5-4,NA,TRBJ2-2,TGTGCCAGCAGCCCCGGGGGGGCCCCGAACACCGGGGAGCTGTTTTTT,CASSPGGAPNTGELFF
TRBD1,TRBV7-2,NA,TRBJ1-1,TGTGCCAGCAGCCCCGGGCCCCCTATCGGGACAGGGTTCACCACTGAAGCTTTCTTT,CASSPGPPIGTGFTTEAFF
NA,TRBV10-3,NA,TRBJ1-5,TGTGCCATCAGTCAGGGGTATAGCAATCAGCCCCAGCATTTT,CAISQGYSNQPQHF
NA,TRBV2,NA,TRBJ1-1,TGTGCCAGCAGTGGAGGGGGTCGGAACACTGAAGCTTTCTTT,CASSGGGRNTEAFF
TRBD1,TRBV28,NA,TRBJ1-4,TGTGCCAGCAGTACCCGACAGGGGGCGGGTGAAAAACTGTTTTTT,CASSTRQGAGEKLFF
NA,TRBV9,NA,TRBJ2-3,TGTGCCAGCAGCCCAAGGAAGGAGCCGCAGTATTTT,CASSPRKEPQYF
TRBD2,TRBV7-9,NA,TRBJ2-5,TGTGCCAGCAGCTTACTTGGCGGGAGTGGAGAGACCCAGTACTTC,CASSLLGGSGETQYF
NA,TRBV5-1,NA,TRBJ2-2,TGCGCCAGCAGCCCGACGACAATCACCGGGGAGCTGTTTTTT,CASSPTTITGELFF
TRBD1,TRBV18,NA,TRBJ2-1,TGTGCCAGCTCACGACCGACAGGGACAAACAATGAGCAGTTCTTC,CASSRPTGTNNEQFF
NA,TRBV6-1,NA,TRBJ1-2,TGTGCCAGCGTCGAGAGTCTAACTAACTATGGCTACACCTTC,CASVESLTNYGYTF
TRBD1,TRBV28,NA,TRBJ2-3,TGTGCCAGCAGCCCCAGGACAGGGAGGAGCACAGATACGCAGTATTTT,CASSPRTGRSTDTQYF
NA,TRBV10-1,NA,TRBJ2-3,TGCGCCAGCAGTGAACAGGGCACAGATACGCAGTATTTT,CASSEQGTDTQYF
TRBD2,TRBV4-1,few,TRBJ2-7,TGCGCCAGCAGCCGGACTAGCGGGGGGGCCTACGAGCAGTACTTC,CASSRTSGGAYEQYF
NA,TRBV2,NA,TRBJ1-2,TGTGCCAGCAGTCGACAAGTTTCTGGCTACACCTTC,CASSRQVSGYTF